Detailed here is one T cell receptor (beta chain). No antigen is known for it. Between the trimmed V and J ends, which lost 0 bases and 8 bases, there was a span of 13 bases. Germline V gives CDR1 LGHNA, CDR2 YSLEER. The CDR3 has 15 amino acids. These data belong to a study of T-cell memory formation after mild COVID-19. Study summary: Largely, TCR clusters stayed within a single donor.

5'RACE primed from the constant segment yielded TCR alpha and TCR beta cDNA libraries bearing sample barcodes and UMIs. TCRdb passed the 5' RACE reads through MiXCR, listing each CDR3 protein once. This sample yields about 560,000 distinct CDR3 sequences, of which 17% are seen a single time; about 7.4% belongs to the top ten. Notes on the study in general: CD4+ contracting clones were mainly CM and EM; CD8+ ones, EMRA.

Material for sequencing was PBMCs or a T cell subset sorted from them (not recorded which). The rearrangement links TRBV4-3 to TRBJ1-4; D is possibly TRBD1 (5 bases). The clonotype was recovered from an adult woman who had mild COVID-19 (a few samples of this study predate the infection). Cell type and time point are not known. The CDR3 here is CASSQEGTGGEKLFF. The DNA of the CDR3 is TGCGCCAGCAGCCAAGAGGGGACCGGGGGGGAAAAACTGTTTTTT.